The 22 T cell receptor beta chains given below trace back to one sample, sequenced in a study of PD-1 blockade in classical Hodgkin lymphoma. Brentuximab vedotin exposure varied, and every patient relapsed after autologous stem cell transplantation. Sequenced by immunoSEQ multiplex PCR; TCRdb stores in-frame clones only, minus some. The sample contains about 11,000 clones, about 80% of which appear only once. The specimen was peripheral blood mononuclear cells (PBMCs), collected before the second cycle of nivolumab. These receptors were taken from a human donor with classical Hodgkin lymphoma.

V gene TRBV6-4 combines with J gene TRBJ1-1, with D maybe TRBD1 (5 bases). This CDR3 region has 13 residues. Germline values: CDR1 MRHNA, CDR2 SNTAGT. Trimming took 4 bases from V and 1 from J, leaving 7 bases between them. CDR3 sequence reads: CASSVGENTEAFF. The CDR3 bases are TGTGCCAGCAGTGTGGGGGAGAACACTGAAGCTTTCTTT.

The chain uses TRBV5-1 and TRBJ2-1; the match to TRBD2 covers 14 bases. The CDR3 totals 16 residues. The germline V gene has CDR1 SGHRS and CDR2 YFSETQ. With V trimmed by 0 bases and J by 7 bases, 3 bases remained unmatched. CDR3 nucleotides: TGCGCCAGCAGCTTGGCGGGACTAGCGGGAGTAAATGAGCAGTTCTTC. It codes for CASSLAGLAGVNEQFF.

The V and J genes are TRBV5-1 and TRBJ2-6, with D perhaps TRBD2 (6 bases). Per the germline V gene, CDR1 is SGHRS and CDR2 is YFSETQ. The CDR3 contains 19 residues. The V and J ends lost 6 bases and 0 bases respectively, with 22 bases between them. CDR3 in DNA: TGCGCCAGCACCCCGGCCAGGGACTCACATCGCTCTGGGGCCAACGTCCTGACTTTC. This sequence encodes CASTPARDSHRSGANVLTF.

This chain connects TRBV7-2 to TRBJ1-1; no definite D call. Germline V gene data show CDR1 as SGHTA and CDR2 as FQGNSA. Between the trimmed V and J ends, which lost 5 bases and 0 bases, there was a span of 16 bases. This CDR3 comprises 16 residues. CDR3 residues: CASSQTGTTMNTEAFF. CDR3 coding DNA: TGTGCCAGCAGCCAAACGGGTACCACCATGAACACTGAAGCTTTCTTT.

The chain couples TRBV5-8 to TRBJ2-3, with D perhaps TRBD1 or TRBD2 (5 bases each). CDR1 is SGHTS and CDR2 is YDEGEE in the germline V gene. With 4 bases removed from V and 0 bases from J, the gap between germline ends came to 15 bases. The CDR3 is 16 amino acids. This CDR3 is CASSRGDGASTDTQYF. CDR3 bases: TGTGCCAGCAGCCGGGGCGACGGTGCTAGCACAGATACGCAGTATTTT.

The V call is TRBV5-5, the J call TRBJ2-3; no firm D call. V lost 2 bases to trimming and J lost 1 base, with 11 bases between them. The germline V gene has CDR1 SGHKS and CDR2 YYEKEE (reference sequence). CDR3 length equals 15 residues. DNA for the CDR3: TGTGCCAGCAGCTTTCCTCAGGCGGGCACAGATACGCAGTATTTT. Its protein is CASSFPQAGTDTQYF.

Points on this clone: No conserved phenylalanine or tryptophan is present at the end of the CDR3, so a read error is the likely explanation. No DNA is shown, since the ends of the CDR3 on it are uncertain; the CDR3 is the one TCRdb lists. The V call is TRBV20-1, the J call TRBJ1-2; no check of the table's D call, TRBD1, against the DNA was made. With termini counted, the CDR3 has 11 amino acids. In germline, CDR1 is DFQATT, CDR2 SNEGSKA (reference sequence). The CDR3 loop is CSASQGKLVSV.

This rearrangement joins TRBV2 to TRBJ2-1; 7 bases are shared with TRBD2. V lost 6 bases, J lost 7 bases, and 6 bases stayed unmatched. Germline V gene lookup returns CDR1 SNHLY and CDR2 FYNNEI. The CDR3 runs 13 residues. The CDR3 DNA reads as TGTGCCAGCAGAACGGGGAGGGTAAATGAGCAGTTCTTC. Its translation is CASRTGRVNEQFF.

J is TRBJ2-7 and V is TRBV7-3; D perhaps matches TRBD2 (5 bases). V lost 5 bases and J lost 3, with 17 bases in between. Germline CDR1 reads SGHTA; CDR2 reads FQGTGA. The length of the CDR3 is 15 residues. CDR3 loop: CASSLTPGLLYEQYF. The CDR3 coding sequence is TGTGCCAGCAGCCTCACCCCCGGACTCCTCTACGAGCAGTACTTC.

CDR3 DNA sequence: TGTGCCAGCAGCTTAGGAGCAGCGTACCCCTACGAGCAGTACTTC. Amino acid sequence: CASSLGAAYPYEQYF. The chain links TRBV7-3 to TRBJ2-7; D is unclear. The CDR3 extends over 15 amino acids. Trimming removed 2 bases at V and 2 bases at J, with 13 bases between. Germline CDR1 and CDR2: SGHTA and FQGTGA.

A single count supports this clone. The V and J genes are TRBV7-8 and TRBJ2-3; TRBD2 aligns across 12 bases. The CDR3 runs to 17 residues. V shed 5 bases, J shed 3 bases, and the junction held 9 bases outside the gene matches. The germline V gene encodes CDR1 SGHVS and CDR2 FQNEAQ. CDR3 in amino acids: CASSARLAGVVTDTQYF. CDR3 in DNA: TGTGCCAGCAGCGCGCGACTAGCGGGAGTAGTTACAGATACGCAGTATTTT.

Written as DNA, the CDR3 is TGTGCCTGGAGCTTGGACAGGGGGACGGGCGAGCAGTACTTC. Residues: CAWSLDRGTGEQYF. The chain carries TRBV30 and TRBJ2-7, with 10 bases that match TRBD1. The germline CDR1 and CDR2 sequences are GTSNPN and SVGIG (reference sequence). The CDR3 length is 14 residues. V shed 3 bases and J 6 bases; nucleotides not matched to a gene: 8.

V gene TRBV7-8 combines with J gene TRBJ2-2; D remains ambiguous. The CDR3 has 14 amino acids. Deletions cut 1 base from V and 8 bases from J, with 11 bases between. From germline, CDR1 is SGHVS and CDR2 FQNEAQ. The CDR3 loop is CASSLEVTRGELFF. CDR3 nucleotides: TGTGCCAGCAGCTTAGAAGTCACCAGAGGGGAGCTGTTTTTT.

V is TRBV7-2 and J is TRBJ2-3; D remains unclear. This CDR3 has 13 residues. V lost 5 bases, J lost 6 bases, and 12 bases lay in between. Germline V lookup: CDR1 SGHTA, CDR2 FQGNSA. The CDR3 sequence is CASSPVFADTQYF. The CDR3 DNA is TGTGCCAGCAGCCCCGTGTTCGCTGATACGCAGTATTTT.

This chain joins TRBV14 and TRBJ2-7, with TRBD2 matching 12 bases. The CDR3 runs 19 residues. The germline V gene has CDR1 SGHDN and CDR2 FVKESK. J was trimmed by 1 base and V by 5 bases; bases with no gene match: 15. CDR3 in amino acids: CASSSRLAGVVGTSYEQYF. The DNA for the CDR3 is TGTGCCAGCAGCTCCCGACTAGCGGGAGTGGTTGGGACATCCTACGAGCAGTACTTC.

This clone has a handful of counts. The CDR3 sequence is CSVGGGQGDEQYF. The DNA for the CDR3 is TGCAGCGTTGGGGGAGGACAGGGCGACGAGCAGTACTTC. The genes are TRBV29-1 and TRBJ2-7; TRBD1 matches at 8 bases. J lost 5 bases, V lost 4 bases, and 7 bases had no gene match. The germline gives CDR1 SQVTM, CDR2 ANQGSEA. The CDR3 runs 13 residues.

V is TRBV14 and J is TRBJ2-7, with D unclear. The V gene's germline CDR1 is SGHDN and CDR2 FVKESK. This CDR3 has 15 amino acids. Trimming removed 0 bases at V and 2 bases at J, with 11 bases between. DNA of the CDR3: TGTGCCAGCAGCCAAGAGTTCTCGGTCCCCTACGAGCAGTACTTC. Translated, it gives CASSQEFSVPYEQYF. The complete variable domain, with remaining parts taken from reference TRBV14 and TRBJ2-7, reads EAGVTQFPSHSVIEKGQTVTLRCDPISGHDNLYWYRRVMGKEIKFLLHFVKESKQDESGMPNNRFLAERTGGTYSTLKVQPAELEDSGVYFCASSQEFSVPYEQYFGPGTRLTVT.

The chain links TRBV7-9 to TRBJ2-5, with D perhaps TRBD1 (6 bases). TRBJ2-7 matches the DNA end more closely, so the J call is doubtful. Germline-derived CDR1 and CDR2 are SEHNR and FQNEAQ (reference sequence). The CDR3 loop spans 13 amino acids. The CDR3 coding sequence is TGTGCCAGCAGCTCAGAGGACAGTTACGAGCAGTACTTC. This encodes CASSSEDSYEQYF.

This clone is medium-sized within its sample. This rearrangement joins TRBV27 to TRBJ1-2; D may be TRBD1 (6 bases). CDR3 length equals 17 residues. V was clipped by 3 bases and J by 7 bases, with 24 bases between them. Germline CDR1 is MNHEY and CDR2 is SMNVEV (reference sequence). The CDR3 region has the DNA TGTGCCAGCAGTTTCCGACAGGCCTACGACCGGGGGGGTGGCTACACCTTC. Protein product: CASSFRQAYDRGGGYTF.

The CDR3 loop reads CASSLEGQIWEGYTF. The CDR3 bases are TGTGCCAGCAGCTTAGAGGGACAGATTTGGGAGGGCTACACCTTC. V gene TRBV7-2 combines with J gene TRBJ1-2; 7 nucleotides agree with TRBD1. Germline values: CDR1 SGHTA, CDR2 FQGNSA. V dropped 1 base and J dropped 8; count of bases not matched to a gene: 10. The CDR3 is 15 amino acids.

The chain employs TRBV7-3 and TRBJ2-6; either TRBD1 or TRBD2 may fit D (5 bases each). This CDR3 has 13 residues. Trimming left V 5 bases short and J 7 bases short, with 9 bases between. Germline loops: CDR1 SGHTA, CDR2 FQGTGA. Here the CDR3 DNA reads TGTGCCAGCAGCCCGGGGCCAGCCAACGTCCTGACTTTC. Amino acid sequence: CASSPGPANVLTF.

As for this clone: In the same sample, other DNA sequences code for this CDR3. The chain joins TRBV9 to TRBJ2-1; 9 bases fit TRBD2. This CDR3 spans 15 amino acids. Germline CDR1 and CDR2: SGDLS and YYNGEE. V lost 0 bases, J lost 7 bases, and 5 bases stayed unmatched. DNA of the CDR3: TGTGCCAGCAGCGTAGTTAGCGGGAGTAGTAATGAGCAGTTCTTC. This sequence encodes CASSVVSGSSNEQFF.